The rows below give T cell receptor beta chains drawn from one sample of a study of T cells after somatic rescue of genetic block. The protocol was immunoSEQ multiplex PCR, while the TCRdb copy is restricted to in-frame clones and leaves out a portion. Of around 50,000 clones in the sample, 95% to 96% are singletons; the top ten hold more than 0.075%. The sample taken for sequencing was peripheral blood mononuclear cells (PBMCs). These receptors originate from a child under two years old. Both conserved end residues are part of each CDR3. A D gene is named only where the DNA matches it firmly. Clone size, where shown, is once, few, many, or a class for clones that have expanded.

. | TRBD1 | TRBJ2-7 | TRBV7-2 | TGTGCCAGCAGCCCCCGGACAGGGTACCTCGAGCAGTACTTC | CASSPRTGYLEQYF
. | . | TRBJ1-2 | TRBV6-5 | TGTGCCAGCAGTCAAGGGTATGGCTACACCTTC | CASSQGYGYTF
once | TRBD2 | TRBJ2-5 | TRBV4-2 | TGTGCCAGCAGCCGGAGACTAGCGGAGAACACCCAGTACTTC | CASSRRLAENTQYF
. | . | TRBJ2-7 | TRBV6-5 | TGTGCCAGCAGTTATACCGGGCAGTCCTACGAGCAGTACTTC | CASSYTGQSYEQYF
. | . | TRBJ1-4 | TRBV9 | TGTGCCAGCAGCGGACATAATGAAAAACTGTTTTTT | CASSGHNEKLFF
. | . | TRBJ1-6 | TRBV6-5 | TGTGCCAGCAGCCGAGGTCCGGGGGGAGTTTCACCCCTCCACTTT | CASSRGPGGVSPLHF
. | . | TRBJ1-1 | TRBV11-3 | TGTGCCAGCAGCTTAGACAACACTGAAGCTTTCTTT | CASSLDNTEAFF
. | . | TRBJ2-2 | TRBV5-1 | TGCGCCAGCAGCAAGGGACAGAACACCGGGGAGCTGTTTTTT | CASSKGQNTGELFF
. | TRBD1 | TRBJ2-5 | TRBV28 | TGTGCCAGCAGGAACAGGGGAGAGACCCAGTACTTC | CASRNRGETQYF
. | TRBD2 | TRBJ2-7 | TRBV5-5 | TGTGCCAGCTCTGCTAGCGGCTACGAGCAGTACTTC | CASSASGYEQYF
. | . | TRBJ2-7 | TRBV4-1 | TGCGCCAGCAGCCAAGATCGGCACACGAGCTCCTACGAGCAGTACTTC | CASSQDRHTSSYEQYF
. | . | TRBJ2-5 | TRBV5-8 | TGTGCCAGCAGCTTCGGCAGGGGACAGACCCAGTACTTC | CASSFGRGQTQYF
. | . | TRBJ2-7 | TRBV5-6 | TGTGCCAGCAGCTTGGGCGCTAACGGGCAACGCGAGCAGTACTTC | CASSLGANGQREQYF
. | TRBD1 | TRBJ2-6 | TRBV5-1 | TGCGCCAGATCCCCGGGACAGGGGTCTACTGGGGCCAACGTCCCGACTTTC | CARSPGQGSTGANVPTF
. | . | TRBJ1-6 | TRBV4-2 | TGTGCCAGCAGCCAAGACAGAAGTAAGGCCTCACCCCTCCACTTT | CASSQDRSKASPLHF
. | . | TRBJ2-7 | TRBV6-9 | TGTGCCAGCAGTAGTCGGGACACCTACGAGCAGTACTTC | CASSSRDTYEQYF
. | TRBD2 | TRBJ2-2 | TRBV10-1 | TGCGCCAGCAGATACTTGACTAGCGTGAACACCGGGGAGCTGTTTTTT | CASRYLTSVNTGELFF
. | TRBD1 | TRBJ2-7 | TRBV28 | TGTGCCAGCAGAACAGGGGGCGAGCAGTACTTC | CASRTGGEQYF
. | . | TRBJ1-3 | TRBV7-2 | TGTGCCAGCAGCCCGGGCGGGGGCGTGGGAAACACCATATATTTT | CASSPGGGVGNTIYF
. | . | TRBJ1-5 | TRBV21-1 | TGTGCCAGCAGCATGGGACACGCTTATAGCAATCAGCCCCAGCATTTT | CASSMGHAYSNQPQHF
once | . | TRBJ2-2 | TRBV7-6 | TGTGCCAGCAGCATCAGGAACACCGGGGAGCTGTTTTTT | CASSIRNTGELFF
once | TRBD2 | TRBJ2-1 | TRBV6-6 | TGTGCCAGCAGTTACCCAGCGGGAGGGCCTAAATATGAGCAGTTCTTC | CASSYPAGGPKYEQFF
. | . | TRBJ2-6 | TRBV7-3 | TGTGCCAGCAGCTTTGGACCTGGGGCCAACGTCCTGACTTTC | CASSFGPGANVLTF
. | . | TRBJ1-1 | TRBV9 | TGTGCCAGCAGCGTAGAGGCGGACATGAACACTGAAGCTTTCTTT | CASSVEADMNTEAFF
. | . | TRBJ1-1 | TRBV25-1 | TGTGCCAGCAGCGAAGGATGGGGCACTGAAGCTTTCTTT | CASSEGWGTEAFF
once | . | TRBJ1-5 | TRBV27 | TGTGCCAGCAGTTTGGGGGGAGTCAATCAGCCCCAGCATTTT | CASSLGGVNQPQHF
once | . | TRBJ2-3 | TRBV7-3 | TGTGCCAGCAGCTTTTCAGGGGCAGATACGCAGTATTTT | CASSFSGADTQYF
. | . | TRBJ2-2 | TRBV28 | TGTGCCAGCAGTTCTCGGACCAGAACCGGGGAGCTGTTTTTT | CASSSRTRTGELFF
. | TRBD1 | TRBJ1-2 | TRBV6-1 | TGTGCCAGCAGTGAAGAACAGGGGGGGGGCTACACCTTC | CASSEEQGGGYTF
. | . | TRBJ2-5 | TRBV2 | TGTGCCAGCAAGAGATACAGGGAAGAGACCCAGTACTTC | CASKRYREETQYF
. | . | TRBJ1-1 | TRBV10-3 | TGTGCCATCAGTGAGTCGTTGGGGATTCAAGCTTTCTTT | CAISESLGIQAFF
. | TRBD1 | TRBJ1-2 | TRBV19 | TGTGCCAGTACTCCCGGGACAGGGGGCTATGGCTACACCTTC | CASTPGTGGYGYTF
. | . | TRBJ2-1 | TRBV7-8 | TGTGCCAGCAGCTCCCGGGCCTCCTACAATGAGCAGTTCTTC | CASSSRASYNEQFF
. | TRBD2 | TRBJ2-7 | TRBV7-3 | TGTGCCAGCAGCCTACTCCCCGGGACTAGCGGAACCGAGCAGTACTTC | CASSLLPGTSGTEQYF
. | TRBD1 | TRBJ1-5 | TRBV10-2 | TGCGCCAGCAGGGACAGGGGACCAACTAATCAGCCCCAGCATTTT | CASRDRGPTNQPQHF
. | TRBD2 | TRBJ2-1 | TRBV5-1 | TGCGCCAGCAGCTTGGCGGGAGCGGGGTACAATGAGCAGTTCTTC | CASSLAGAGYNEQFF
. | TRBD1 | TRBJ2-7 | TRBV11-3 | TGTGCCAGCAGCCCCGGAACAGGGGGCTACGAGCAGTACTTC | CASSPGTGGYEQYF
. | . | TRBJ1-2 | TRBV14 | TGTGCCAGCAGCCAGGACGCCTTCTATGGCTACACCTTC | CASSQDAFYGYTF
. | . | TRBJ2-3 | TRBV7-2 | TGTGCCAGCAGCTTAGCGCCGGGGCGTCCCCCAGATACGCAGTATTTT | CASSLAPGRPPDTQYF
. | . | TRBJ1-5 | TRBV7-9 | TGTGCCAGCAGCTTAGACGGGTATAGCAATCAGCCCCAGCATTTT | CASSLDGYSNQPQHF
. | . | TRBJ2-5 | TRBV6-6 | TGTGCCAGCAGCGGGAGAGAGACCCAGTACTTC | CASSGRETQYF
. | TRBD2 | TRBJ2-1 | TRBV5-6 | TGTGCCAGCAGCTCCCTAGCGGGACCCTCCTACAATGAGCAGTTCTTC | CASSSLAGPSYNEQFF
. | TRBD1 | TRBJ2-7 | TRBV4-2 | TGTGCCAGCAGCCACCCGACAGGGGACGAGCAGTACTTC | CASSHPTGDEQYF
once | TRBD2 | TRBJ2-2 | TRBV4-2 | TGTGCCAGCAGCCAAGAAGGCGGACTAGCGGACACCGGGGAGCTGTTTTTT | CASSQEGGLADTGELFF
. | TRBD2 | TRBJ2-1 | TRBV6-6 | TGTGCCAGCAGCCTACTAGCGGGAGAAGGCCATGAGCAGTTCTTC | CASSLLAGEGHEQFF
. | . | TRBJ1-5 | TRBV2 | TGTGCCAGCAGTGACAGAAGCGGCAATCAGCCCCAGCATTTT | CASSDRSGNQPQHF
. | . | TRBJ2-7 | TRBV5-4 | TGTGCCAGCAGCCGCCGGGTCTCCTCCTACGAGCAGTACTTC | CASSRRVSSYEQYF
. | . | TRBJ1-3 | TRBV2 | TGTGCCAGCAGTAAGTTGGTGCAGGGAACTGGAAACACCATATATTTT | CASSKLVQGTGNTIYF
. | . | TRBJ2-7 | TRBV27 | TGTGCCAGCAGACGCTCCTACGAGCAGTACTTC | CASRRSYEQYF
. | TRBD1 | TRBJ1-2 | TRBV6-1 | TGTGCCAGCAGTTTACAGGGGGGCCGCTATGGCTACACCTTC | CASSLQGGRYGYTF
once | TRBD1 | TRBJ2-2 | TRBV6-5 | TGTGCCAGCAGTTACGACAGGGGGTCCACCGGGGAGCTGTTTTTT | CASSYDRGSTGELFF
. | TRBD2 | TRBJ2-1 | TRBV7-2 | TGTGCCAGCAGCTTATGGACTAGCGGGAGAAGGACCTACAATGAGCAGTTCTTC | CASSLWTSGRRTYNEQFF
. | TRBD2 | TRBJ2-1 | TRBV9 | TGTGCCAGCAGCACCGGGACTAGCGGGAGCAATGAGCAGTTCTTC | CASSTGTSGSNEQFF
. | . | TRBJ2-5 | TRBV5-4 | TGTGCCAGCAGCTGGAGGGACCGAGAGACCCAGTACTTC | CASSWRDRETQYF
few | . | TRBJ1-1 | TRBV4-2 | TGTGCCAGCAGCCGACAGACTAACACTGAAGCTTTCTTT | CASSRQTNTEAFF
. | . | TRBJ1-1 | TRBV19 | TGTGCCAGTAGCCCGAGACAGGCTCTTGAAGCTTTCTTT | CASSPRQALEAFF
once | . | TRBJ2-5 | TRBV6-5 | TGTGCCAGCAGGCCTACAACGTACCAAGAGACCCAGTACTTC | CASRPTTYQETQYF